This TCR beta chain comes out of a study of neurological immune-mediated disorders. The length of the CDR3 is 14 residues. The V and J ends lost 3 bases and 0 bases respectively, with 9 bases between them. From germline, CDR1 is SGDLS and CDR2 YYNGEE. The cDNA was synthesized by means of template-switch 5'RACE, which was carried out with 10-nucleotide random UMIs. MiXCR, applied by TCRdb to the 5' RACE reads, yields one record per CDR3 protein. The sample holds some 77,000 distinct CDR3 sequences, under 10% seen once. The study, taken as a whole, reports: Expanded clones shared no identical CDR3 amino acid sequences across subjects, which suggested private TCR-beta repertoires in all groups. Patients with HTLV-1-associated myelopathy had the highest level of TCR clonal expansion, whereas patients with multiple sclerosis had the lowest level, falling beneath the level found in healthy controls.

About this clonotype: Its antigen is currently unknown.

The rearrangement uses TRBV9 and TRBJ1-1; D is unclear. The source of this sequence is a man aged 50-60 years in good health. Sequenced input: PBMCs. Here the CDR3 DNA reads TGTGCCAGCAGCGGTTTGGGCCTGAACACTGAAGCTTTCTTT. The encoded protein is CASSGLGLNTEAFF. Supplemented by reference TRBV9 and TRBJ1-1, the full variable domain reads DSGVTQTPKHLITATGQRVTLRCSPRSGDLSVYWYQQSLDQGLQFLIQYYNGEERAKGNILERFSAQQFPDLHSELNLSSLELGDSALYFCASSGLGLNTEAFFGQGTRLTVV.